This TCR beta chain was sequenced for a study of T cell responses to AZD1222 COVID-19 vaccine. The method was immunoSEQ multiplex PCR; TCRdb's version includes in-frame clones alone and lacks a portion of them. Found here are tens of thousands of clones, roughly nine tenths of them singletons; the top ten hold around 5.3%. The CDR3 is 14 residues long. The clonotype comes from an adult in good health. The source was peripheral blood, collected on day 0 of AZD1222 vaccination. This chain joins TRBV12-2 and TRBJ1-2; TRBD1 reflects the table's D call only, with no check against the DNA. TRBV12-2 corresponds to a pseudogene. The CDR3 DNA sequence: TGTGCAAGTCGCTTAGGGACACCTAACTATGGCTACACCTTC. Translating gives CASRLGTPNYGYTF.